This paragraph reports one TCR beta chain. As yet, its antigen is unknown. Other nucleotide sequences from this sample produce the same CDR3. Every donor was a Caucasian adult from Nashville, Tennessee. This sample is drawn from a study of shared clonotypes between healthy human individuals. Study context: Donors had three CD4 naive, three CD4 memory, two CD8 naive and one CD8 memory plate apiece. Overall study results and limits: Clonotypes not shared had lower generation probabilities than those common to all four donors.

V was trimmed by 0 bases and J by 4 bases, leaving 8 bases between them. CDR1 is SGHRS and CDR2 is YFSETQ in the germline V gene. The CDR3 covers 14 residues. The repertoire was sequenced with immunoSEQ multiplex PCR; TCRdb's copy has only in-frame clones and lacks some. The repertoire holds approximately 2.5 million clones, with approximately 94% as singletons. The sequence was collected from a young man in good health. Some clones in this sample may be carry-over from other donors' samples. Sample: naive CD4+ T cells from PBMCs. Subset indicated: CD45RA+ positively selected. The chain links TRBV5-1 to TRBJ1-3; D is perhaps TRBD1 (5 bases). The CDR3 bases are TGCGCCAGCAGCTTGGGGGGCTCCGGAAACACCATATATTTT. This codes for CASSLGGSGNTIYF.